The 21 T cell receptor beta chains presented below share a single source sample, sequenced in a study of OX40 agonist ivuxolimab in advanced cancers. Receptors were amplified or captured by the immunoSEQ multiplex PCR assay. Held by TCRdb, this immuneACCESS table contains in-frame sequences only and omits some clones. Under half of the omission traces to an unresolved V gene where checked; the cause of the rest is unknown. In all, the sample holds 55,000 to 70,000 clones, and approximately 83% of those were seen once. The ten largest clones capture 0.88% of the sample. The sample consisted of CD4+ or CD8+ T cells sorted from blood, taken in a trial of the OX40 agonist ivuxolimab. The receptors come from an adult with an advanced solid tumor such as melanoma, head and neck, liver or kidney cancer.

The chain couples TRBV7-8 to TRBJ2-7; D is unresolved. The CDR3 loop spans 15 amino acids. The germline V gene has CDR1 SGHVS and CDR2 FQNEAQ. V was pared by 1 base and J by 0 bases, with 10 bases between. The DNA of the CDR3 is TGTGCCAGCAGCTTAGTATTAGGAGACTCCTACGAGCAGTACTTC. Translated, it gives CASSLVLGDSYEQYF.

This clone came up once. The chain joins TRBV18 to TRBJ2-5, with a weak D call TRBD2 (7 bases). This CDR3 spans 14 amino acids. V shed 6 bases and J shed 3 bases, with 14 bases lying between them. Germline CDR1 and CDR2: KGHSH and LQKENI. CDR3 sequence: CASSSGGNEETQYF. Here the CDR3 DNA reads TGTGCCAGCTCCTCGGGGGGCAACGAAGAGACCCAGTACTTC.

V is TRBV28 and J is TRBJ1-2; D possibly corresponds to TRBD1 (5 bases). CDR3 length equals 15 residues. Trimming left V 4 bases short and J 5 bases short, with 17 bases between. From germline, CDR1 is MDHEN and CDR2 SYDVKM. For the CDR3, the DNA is TGTGCCAGCAGTTCGGATTCCCGGGGGTCGTATGGCTACACCTTC. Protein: CASSSDSRGSYGYTF.

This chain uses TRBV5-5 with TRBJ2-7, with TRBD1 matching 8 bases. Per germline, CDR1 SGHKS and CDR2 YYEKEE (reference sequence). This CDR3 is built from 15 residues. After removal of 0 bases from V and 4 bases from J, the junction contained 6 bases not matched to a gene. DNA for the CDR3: TGTGCCAGCAGCTTGGCGGGACAGGAGGTTTACGAGCAGTACTTC. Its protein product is CASSLAGQEVYEQYF.

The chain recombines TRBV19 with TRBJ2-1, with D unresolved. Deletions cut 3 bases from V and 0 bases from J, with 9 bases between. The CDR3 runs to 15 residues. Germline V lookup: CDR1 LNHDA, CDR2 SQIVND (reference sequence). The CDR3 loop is CASSMWQSSYNEQFF. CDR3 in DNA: TGTGCCAGTAGTATGTGGCAGAGCTCCTACAATGAGCAGTTCTTC.

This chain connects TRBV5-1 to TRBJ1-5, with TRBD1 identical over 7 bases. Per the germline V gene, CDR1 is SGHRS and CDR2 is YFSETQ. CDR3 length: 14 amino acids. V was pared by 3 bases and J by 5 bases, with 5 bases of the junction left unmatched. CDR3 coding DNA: TGCGCCAGCAGCTGGGGGACAGAGGATCAGCCCCAGCATTTT. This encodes CASSWGTEDQPQHF.

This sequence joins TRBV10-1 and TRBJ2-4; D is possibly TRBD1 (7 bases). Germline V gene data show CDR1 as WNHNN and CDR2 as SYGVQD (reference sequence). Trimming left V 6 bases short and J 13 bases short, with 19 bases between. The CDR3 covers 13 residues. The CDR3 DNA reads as TGCGCCAGCAGCGAGGGGGCCTTAGCGGAGCAGTACTTC. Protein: CASSEGALAEQYF.

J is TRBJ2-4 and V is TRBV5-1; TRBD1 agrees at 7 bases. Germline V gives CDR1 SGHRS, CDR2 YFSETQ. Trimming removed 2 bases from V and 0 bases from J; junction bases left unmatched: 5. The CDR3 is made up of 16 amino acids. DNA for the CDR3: TGCGCCAGCAGCTTCGGACAGGCACTAGCCAAAAACATTCAGTACTTC. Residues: CASSFGQALAKNIQYF.

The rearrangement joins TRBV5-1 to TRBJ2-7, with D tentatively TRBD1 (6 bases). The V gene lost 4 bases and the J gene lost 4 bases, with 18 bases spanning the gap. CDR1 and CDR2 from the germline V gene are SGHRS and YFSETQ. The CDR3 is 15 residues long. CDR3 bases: TGCGCCAGCAGCCTACAGGGTTCGGAGGATTACGAGCAGTACTTC. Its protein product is CASSLQGSEDYEQYF.

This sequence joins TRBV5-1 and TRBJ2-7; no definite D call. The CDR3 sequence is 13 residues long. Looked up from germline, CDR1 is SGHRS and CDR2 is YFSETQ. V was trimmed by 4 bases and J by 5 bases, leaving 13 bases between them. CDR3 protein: CASSPGTSHEQYF. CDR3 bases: TGCGCCAGCAGCCCCGGAACGTCCCACGAGCAGTACTTC.

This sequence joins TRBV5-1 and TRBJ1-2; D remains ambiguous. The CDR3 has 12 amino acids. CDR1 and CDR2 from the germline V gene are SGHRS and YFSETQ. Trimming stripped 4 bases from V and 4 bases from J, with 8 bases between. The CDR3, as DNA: TGCGCCAGCAGCCCGGACGGCTATGGCTACACCTTC. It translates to CASSPDGYGYTF.

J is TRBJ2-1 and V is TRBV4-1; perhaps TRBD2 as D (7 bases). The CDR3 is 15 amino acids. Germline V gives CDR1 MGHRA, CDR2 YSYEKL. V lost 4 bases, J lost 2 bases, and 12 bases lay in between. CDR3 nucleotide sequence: TGCGCCAGCAGCCCATGGGGGGGCCCCTACAATGAGCAGTTCTTC. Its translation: CASSPWGGPYNEQFF.

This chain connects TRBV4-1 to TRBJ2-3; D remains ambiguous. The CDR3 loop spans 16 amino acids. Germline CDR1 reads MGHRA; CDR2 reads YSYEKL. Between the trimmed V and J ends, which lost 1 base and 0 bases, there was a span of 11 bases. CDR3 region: CASSQGRRVSTDTQYF. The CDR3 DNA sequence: TGCGCCAGCAGCCAAGGCCGTAGAGTAAGCACAGATACGCAGTATTTT.

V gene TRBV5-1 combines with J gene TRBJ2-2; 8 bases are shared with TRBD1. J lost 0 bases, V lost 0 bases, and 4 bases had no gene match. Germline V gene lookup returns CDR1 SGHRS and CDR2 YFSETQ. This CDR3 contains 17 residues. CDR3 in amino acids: CASSLAQGVPNTGELFF. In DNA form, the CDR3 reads TGCGCCAGCAGCTTGGCACAGGGGGTACCGAACACCGGGGAGCTGTTTTTT.

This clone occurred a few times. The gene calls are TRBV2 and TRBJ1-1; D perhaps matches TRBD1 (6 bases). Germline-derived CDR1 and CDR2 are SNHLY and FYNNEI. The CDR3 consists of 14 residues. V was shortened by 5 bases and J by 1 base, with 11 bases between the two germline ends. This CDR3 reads CASSLQGGNTEAFF. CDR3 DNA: TGTGCCAGCAGTTTACAGGGTGGGAACACTGAAGCTTTCTTT.

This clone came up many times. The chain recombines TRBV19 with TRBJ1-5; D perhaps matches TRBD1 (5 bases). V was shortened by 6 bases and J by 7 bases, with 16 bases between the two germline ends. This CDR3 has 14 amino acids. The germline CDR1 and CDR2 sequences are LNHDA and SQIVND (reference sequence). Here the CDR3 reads CASRVGQGRQPQHF. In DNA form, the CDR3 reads TGTGCCAGTAGGGTCGGGCAGGGCCGGCAGCCCCAGCATTTT. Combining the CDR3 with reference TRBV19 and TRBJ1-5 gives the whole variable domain DGGITQSPKYLFRKEGQNVTLSCEQNLNHDAMYWYRQDPGQGLRLIYYSQIVNDFQKGDIAEGYSVSREKKESFPLTVTSAQKNPTAFYLCASRVGQGRQPQHFGDGTRLSIL.

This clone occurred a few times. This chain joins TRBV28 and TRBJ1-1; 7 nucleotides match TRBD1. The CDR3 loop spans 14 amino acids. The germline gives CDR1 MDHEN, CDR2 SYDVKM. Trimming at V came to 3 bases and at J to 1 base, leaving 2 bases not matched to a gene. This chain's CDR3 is CASSFSGGNTEAFF. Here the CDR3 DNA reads TGTGCCAGCAGTTTTTCAGGGGGGAACACTGAAGCTTTCTTT.

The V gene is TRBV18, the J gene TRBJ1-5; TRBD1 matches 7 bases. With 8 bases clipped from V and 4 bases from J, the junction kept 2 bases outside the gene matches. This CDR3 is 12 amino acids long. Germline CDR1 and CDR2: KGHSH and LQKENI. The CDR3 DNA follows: TGTGCCAGCCGACAGGGTAATCAGCCCCAGCATTTT. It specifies CASRQGNQPQHF.

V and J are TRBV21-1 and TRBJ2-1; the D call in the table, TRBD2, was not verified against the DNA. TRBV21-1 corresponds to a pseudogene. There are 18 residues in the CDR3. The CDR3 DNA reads TGTGCCAGCAGCAAAGGGAGGGACCTAAGGAGTGCCTACAATGAGCAGTTCTTC. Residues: CASSKGRDLRSAYNEQFF.

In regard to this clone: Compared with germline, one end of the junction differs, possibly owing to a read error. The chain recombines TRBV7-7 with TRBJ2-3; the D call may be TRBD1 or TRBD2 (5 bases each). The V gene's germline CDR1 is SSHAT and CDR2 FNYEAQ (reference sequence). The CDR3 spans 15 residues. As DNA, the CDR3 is TGTGCTAGCAGCTTGGGGGTTGGGCGCACAGATACGCAGTATTTT. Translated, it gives CASSLGVGRTDTQYF.

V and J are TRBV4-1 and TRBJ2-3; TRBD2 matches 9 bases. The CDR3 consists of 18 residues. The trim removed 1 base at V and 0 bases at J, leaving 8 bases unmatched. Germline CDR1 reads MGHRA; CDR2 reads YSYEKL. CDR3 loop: CASSQAHRTSGSTDTQYF. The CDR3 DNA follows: TGCGCCAGCAGCCAAGCCCACCGAACTAGCGGGAGCACAGATACGCAGTATTTT.